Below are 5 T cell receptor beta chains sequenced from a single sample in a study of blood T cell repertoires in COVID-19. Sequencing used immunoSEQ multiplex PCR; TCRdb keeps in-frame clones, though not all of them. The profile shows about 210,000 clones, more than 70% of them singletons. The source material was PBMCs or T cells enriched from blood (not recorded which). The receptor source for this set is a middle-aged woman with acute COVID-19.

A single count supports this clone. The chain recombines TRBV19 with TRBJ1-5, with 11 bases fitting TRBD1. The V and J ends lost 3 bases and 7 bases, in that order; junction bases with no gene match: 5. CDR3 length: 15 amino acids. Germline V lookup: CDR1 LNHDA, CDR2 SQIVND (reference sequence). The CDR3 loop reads CASSMDRGQGQPQHF. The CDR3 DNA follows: TGTGCCAGTAGTATGGACAGGGGGCAAGGGCAGCCCCAGCATTTT.

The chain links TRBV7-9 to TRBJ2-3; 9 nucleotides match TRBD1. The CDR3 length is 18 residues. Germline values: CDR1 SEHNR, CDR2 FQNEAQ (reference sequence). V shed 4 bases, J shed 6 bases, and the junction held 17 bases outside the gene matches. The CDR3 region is CASSWIPKQGARGDTQYF. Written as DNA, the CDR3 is TGTGCCAGCAGCTGGATCCCCAAACAGGGGGCGAGGGGTGATACGCAGTATTTT.

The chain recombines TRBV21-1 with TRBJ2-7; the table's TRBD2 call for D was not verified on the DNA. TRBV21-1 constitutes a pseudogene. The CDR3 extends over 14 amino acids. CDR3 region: CASSRTSARYEQYV. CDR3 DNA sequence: TGTGCCAGCAGCAGGACTAGCGCCCGCTACGAGCAGTACGTC.

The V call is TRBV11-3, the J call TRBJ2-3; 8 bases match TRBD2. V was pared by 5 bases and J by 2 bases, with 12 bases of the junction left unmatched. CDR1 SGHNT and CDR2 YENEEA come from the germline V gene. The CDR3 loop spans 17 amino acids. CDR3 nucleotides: TGTGCCAGCAGCGGTGGCGGGAGGCATCAACTCACAGATACGCAGTATTTT. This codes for CASSGGGRHQLTDTQYF.

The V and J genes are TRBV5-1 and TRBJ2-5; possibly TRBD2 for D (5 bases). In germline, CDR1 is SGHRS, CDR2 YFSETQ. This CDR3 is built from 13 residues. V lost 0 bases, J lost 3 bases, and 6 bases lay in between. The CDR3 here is CASSLGGEETQYF. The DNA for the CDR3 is TGCGCCAGCAGCTTGGGGGGAGAAGAGACCCAGTACTTC.